The 13 T cell receptor beta chains listed next were all sequenced from one sample in a study of metastatic and nonmetastatic thyroid tumors. Every patient underwent thyroid surgery untreated. TCRdb used MiXCR to call clones anew from the PCR reads. This table has about 92,000 clones, 15% appearing once. Sequencing was performed on blood. All receptors derive from a female donor with papillary thyroid cancer or a benign thyroid nodule (not recorded which). Some clones in this sample may be carry-over from other donors' samples.

In its sample, this clone was seen many times. Other DNA sequences in the same sample also yield this CDR3. The chain couples TRBV20-1 to TRBJ1-4; D gene unclear. V lost 5 bases and J lost 0, with 10 bases in between. Germline V lookup: CDR1 DFQATT, CDR2 SNEGSKA (reference sequence). The length of the CDR3 is 14 residues. The CDR3 bases are TGCAGTGCTCCTCGGAGGGCAACTAATGAAAAACTGTTTTTT. Translated: CSAPRRATNEKLFF.

This clone appeared many times. Different DNA sequences within this sample yield the same CDR3. The rearrangement joins TRBV19 to TRBJ1-1; TRBD1 might be the D (5 bases). V was trimmed by 6 bases and J by 0 bases, leaving 11 bases between them. CDR1 and CDR2 from the germline V gene are LNHDA and SQIVND (reference sequence). The CDR3 is 14 amino acids. The CDR3 loop reads CASSPDSVNTEAFF. The CDR3 DNA sequence: TGTGCCAGTAGCCCAGACAGCGTGAACACTGAAGCTTTCTTT.

This clone occurred many times. DNA of the CDR3: TGTGCCAGCAGCGAACGTCAGCCCCAGCATTTT. It is translated as CASSERQPQHF. The rearrangement joins TRBV6-1 to TRBJ1-5, with no clear D. This CDR3 spans 11 amino acids. V shed 6 bases and J shed 6 bases, with 6 bases lying between them. CDR1 is MNHNS, CDR2 SASEGT, per germline.

This clone came up many times. V usage is TRBV28 and J usage is TRBJ2-7; D remains ambiguous. The CDR3 runs to 14 residues. Germline assignment: CDR1 MDHEN and CDR2 SYDVKM. Deletions cut 7 bases from V and 2 bases from J, with 15 bases between. The CDR3 sequence: CASTPPGRPYEQYF. The CDR3 DNA is TGTGCCAGCACCCCCCCTGGGCGCCCCTACGAGCAGTACTTC.

The sample holds many counts of this clone. The sample has other DNA sequences that encode this CDR3 too. The chain recombines TRBV28 with TRBJ2-7, with no clear D. With 2 bases removed from V and 6 bases from J, the gap between germline ends came to 14 bases. This CDR3 region has 14 residues. Germline V CDR1 and CDR2: MDHEN, SYDVKM. CDR3 sequence: CASSLRTLRSEQYF. CDR3 DNA sequence: TGTGCCAGCAGTTTACGGACCTTGAGGTCCGAGCAGTACTTC.

This clone was found a few times. A much bigger clone sits one base away, suggesting this may be a read error. V is TRBV4-2 and J is TRBJ2-7; 11 nucleotides agree with TRBD2. Trimming at V came to 3 bases and at J to 6 bases, leaving 7 bases not matched to a gene. The CDR3 has 15 amino acids. CDR1 is LGHNA, CDR2 YNFKEQ, per germline. This CDR3 reads CASSHSGTSGREQYF. In DNA form, the CDR3 reads TGTGCCAGCAGCCACTCCGGGACTAGCGGCCGCGAGCAGTACTTC.

Note on this clone: In this CDR3 the conserved last residue, phenylalanine or tryptophan, is missing, so a read error is likely. The chain combines TRBV7-9 with TRBJ2-5; 7 bases line up with TRBD1. J lost 8 bases, V lost 5 bases, and 11 bases had no gene match. CDR1 is SEHNR and CDR2 is FQNEAQ in the germline V gene (reference sequence). This CDR3 spans 14 amino acids. The chain's CDR3 is CASSPADRHETQYL. CDR3 bases: TGTGCCAGCAGCCCAGCGGACAGGCACGAAACCCAGTACCTC.

This clone was seen many times. This chain links TRBV28 with TRBJ2-7, with D hard to call. CDR3 length: 14 amino acids. The V end lost 3 bases, the J end lost 0 bases, and 9 bases lay between the germline ends. Germline V gives CDR1 MDHEN, CDR2 SYDVKM. CDR3 sequence: CASSFPRASYEQYF. The CDR3 DNA sequence: TGTGCCAGCAGTTTCCCAAGGGCCTCCTACGAGCAGTACTTC.

This clone has only a few counts. CDR3 loop: CASSERDYKHTSTEAFF. In DNA form, the CDR3 reads TGTGCCAGCAGTGAAAGGGACTACAAGCACACCTCCACTGAAGCTTTCTTT. The rearrangement links TRBV6-1 to TRBJ1-1; D possibly corresponds to TRBD1 (5 bases). V lost 2 bases to trimming and J lost 4 bases, with 20 bases between them. CDR1 is MNHNS, CDR2 SASEGT, per germline. This CDR3 spans 17 amino acids.

This clone was found a few times. A junction boundary mismatches the germline segment, possibly from a read error. This rearrangement joins TRBV11-2 to TRBJ2-7; 13 positions agree with TRBD2. Germline CDR1 and CDR2: SGHAT and FQNNGV. The CDR3 runs 15 residues. The CDR3 region is CAGSSGLAGVYEQYF. CDR3 sequence (DNA): TGTGCCGGCAGCTCAGGACTAGCGGGGGTCTACGAGCAGTACTTC.

This clone was counted between two and nine times. A read error may account for a junction end that differs from germline. The V gene is TRBV2, the J gene TRBJ1-1, with TRBD1 matching over 9 bases. This CDR3 has 15 residues. Germline lookup yields CDR1 SNHLY and CDR2 FYNNEI. The CDR3 DNA is TGTACCAGCATCTCCTCGGACAGGGGTAACACTGAAGCTTTCTTT. Amino acid sequence: CTSISSDRGNTEAFF. Using reference TRBV2 and TRBJ1-1 for the parts outside the CDR3, the full variable domain is EPEVTQTPSHQVTQMGQEVILRCVPISNHLYFYWYRQILGQKVEFLVSFYNNEISEKSEIFDDQFSVERPDGSNFTLKIRSTKLEDSAMYFCTSISSDRGNTEAFFGQGTRLTVV.

The sample holds many counts of this clone. The gene calls are TRBV28 and TRBJ1-2; D gene unclear. Germline V gene sequence: CDR1 MDHEN, CDR2 SYDVKM. Trimming left V 5 bases short and J 6 bases short, with 19 bases between. The CDR3 consists of 15 residues. The CDR3 bases are TGTGCCAGCAGTCTTACCCCCGGACCCCAAAATGGCTACACCTTC. It yields the protein CASSLTPGPQNGYTF.

This clone has a count of ten or more. The CDR3, as DNA: TGTGCCAGCAGGCCCTTACAAGATAGCAATCAGCCCCAGCATTTT. Residues: CASRPLQDSNQPQHF. The gene calls are TRBV12-3 or TRBV12-4 and TRBJ1-5; no firm D call. The CDR3 length is 15 residues. Deletions cut 6 bases from V and 0 bases from J, with 12 bases between.